This T cell receptor beta chain was sequenced during a study of blood T cell repertoires in COVID-19. Study in general: PBMCs, B-cell-depleted T cells, or T cells provided the cDNA or gDNA that made up the material.

As originally analysed: Amplified reference gene primers provided the basis for estimating nucleated cell counts. Profiling relied on immunoSEQ multiplex PCR, and the TCRdb table lists in-frame clones only, not all of them. D and trimming come from the DNA, and the V and J calls and clone size come from that table. The repertoire holds around 300,000 clones, with 85% as singletons. V was trimmed by 6 bases and J by 8 bases, leaving 8 bases between them. Germline V gene data show CDR1 as SGHRS and CDR2 as YFSETQ. The CDR3 loop spans 11 amino acids. Sequenced input: peripheral blood. This chain connects TRBV5-1 to TRBJ2-2; D ambiguous. This sequence originates from a human donor in a cohort sampled during active COVID-19. The CDR3 is CASTPDGELFF. The DNA for the CDR3 is TGCGCCAGCACCCCAGATGGGGAGCTGTTTTTT.